Listed here is a single T cell receptor (beta chain). Its matching antigen is unknown. Oncomine TCR Beta short-read sequencing was applied to DNA from cultured CD4+ T cells. A single record per CDR3 protein comes from TCRdb applying MiXCR to the PCR reads. The sample lists over 15,000 distinct CDR3 sequences, about 52% occurring once. The ends were cut back, 4 bases at V and 0 bases at J, with 7 bases in the middle. There are 12 residues in the CDR3. CDR1 is DFQATT, CDR2 SNEGSKA, per germline (reference sequence). This sample is drawn from a study of vaccination and CD4 T cells after COVID-19. Overall study: Control cultures received a CEFX pool, an HIV-1 Nef pool, or no peptide.

Treatment meaning: approximately nine-day PBMC culture with coronavirus spike peptide pools or control peptides (ViraFEST assay). Study outcomes and limitations: Vaccine-specific clones in convalescent patients were spike mono-reactive in 304 of 307 cases. Among convalescent patients, a median approximately 86% of reactive clones emerged only after vaccination.

The source material was CD4+ T cells from blood, cultured in vitro, sampled before SARS-CoV-2 vaccination. The chain joins TRBV20-1 to TRBJ2-7; the D is unclear. The clonotype was recovered from a human donor who had recovered from COVID-19. CDR3: CSATSSSYEQYF. The CDR3 DNA reads TGCAGTGCTACCAGTAGCTCCTACGAGCAGTACTTC.